The rows below give T cell receptor beta chains drawn from one sample of a study of T cell responses to AZD1222 COVID-19 vaccine. The repertoire was sequenced with immunoSEQ multiplex PCR; TCRdb's copy has only in-frame clones and lacks some. The table records some 84,000 clones, around nine tenths of them present only once. The sample was peripheral blood, taken 28 days after the second AZD1222 dose. These receptors all stem from an adult who received the AZD1222 COVID-19 vaccine. CDR3s include the opening cysteine and the closing phenylalanine or tryptophan. A D gene is named only where the DNA matches it firmly. Clone size is given for some rows only: seen once, a few or many times, or a class if the clone is expanded.

d_gene,j_gene,abundance,v_gene,CDR3nt,CDR3aa
.,TRBJ2-7,.,TRBV27,TGTGCCAGCAGTTTATCGGCAGGCGCCTACGAGCAGTACTTC,CASSLSAGAYEQYF
.,TRBJ1-3,.,TRBV7-8,TGTGCCAGTAGTCCGGGGTACTCTGGAAACACCATATATTTT,CASSPGYSGNTIYF
TRBD2,TRBJ2-3,.,TRBV27,TGTGCCAGCAGTTTATTTTTCCGGACTAGCGGGGGGATCACAGATACGCAGTATTTT,CASSLFFRTSGGITDTQYF
.,TRBJ1-1,.,TRBV18,TGTGCCAGCTCACCACCGTCGAAGGTCAGCACTGAAGCTTTCTTT,CASSPPSKVSTEAFF
.,TRBJ2-3,.,TRBV4-3,TGCGCCAGCAGCCAAGTAGGTCCTTTTGAGGGGATGGGCGGAGATACGCAGTATTTT,CASSQVGPFEGMGGDTQYF
.,TRBJ1-1,.,TRBV11-2,TGTGCCAGCAGCTTAGTTCGGGGGGCGCGGAATGAAGCTTTCTTT,CASSLVRGARNEAFF
.,TRBJ1-4,medium-sized,TRBV7-9,TGTGCCAGCAGCCAAGGCTTGGGGACTAATGAAAAACTGTTTTTT,CASSQGLGTNEKLFF
.,TRBJ2-2,.,TRBV7-2,TGTGCCAGCAGCTTAAGGTACGGCCGAAACACCGGGGAGCTGTTTTTT,CASSLRYGRNTGELFF
TRBD1,TRBJ1-5,.,TRBV5-6,TGTGCCAGCAGCTTCCAGGGGGGACAGCCCCAGCATTTT,CASSFQGGQPQHF
.,TRBJ1-1,few,TRBV7-8,TGTGCCAGCAGCCCCCAGGACGGAGGAGCTTTCTTT,CASSPQDGGAFF